This T cell receptor (beta chain) was sequenced in a study of T cells in Graves' hyperthyroidism and ophthalmopathy. Germline loops: CDR1 SEHNR, CDR2 FQNEAQ (reference sequence). This CDR3 has 15 amino acids. Trimming pared 5 bases from V and 9 bases from J, leaving 22 bases between. Amplification of TCR beta CDR3 regions was performed using RNA transcripts as template. Carried out on the TCR CDR3, a first-round RT-PCR used the HTBI primer set. Each CDR3 protein gets one entry after TCRdb re-called the multiplex PCR reads with MiXCR. The table has 550,000 to 600,000 distinct CDR3 sequences, around 42% seen once.

The chain joins TRBV7-9 to TRBJ2-5, with D possibly matching TRBD2 (6 bases). The specimen sequenced was peripheral blood or thyroid tissue (not recorded which). The origin of this receptor is an adult woman with Graves' disease, either hyperthyroidism or ophthalmopathy (not recorded which). The CDR3 DNA reads as TGTGCCAGCAGCCCGCCGGGGAGGTCTAATCAGCCCCAGTACTTC. Residues: CASSPPGRSNQPQYF.